Listed here are 4 T cell receptor beta chains from one sample, sequenced in a study of T cells in Graves' hyperthyroidism and ophthalmopathy. From RNA transcripts, TCR beta CDR3 regions were amplified. A first-round RT-PCR of the TCR CDR3 used the HTBI primer set. TCRdb re-called the multiplex PCR reads through MiXCR, storing one row per CDR3 protein. Of over 700,000 distinct CDR3 sequences detected, approximately 19% appear once; the ten largest clones hold over 15%. Sequences were obtained from blood. The receptors stem from a woman in her 50s with Graves' hyperthyroidism that later progressed to Graves' ophthalmopathy.

This sequence joins TRBV5-6 and TRBJ1-3; D uncertain. The V gene lost 4 bases and the J gene lost 3 bases, with 14 bases spanning the gap. Germline lookup yields CDR1 SGHDT and CDR2 YYEEEE. The CDR3 is 15 amino acids. The chain's CDR3 is CASSRPSGIGNTIYF. Here the CDR3 DNA reads TGTGCCAGCAGCCGCCCCTCTGGGATTGGAAACACCATATATTTT.

Ten or more counts support this clonotype. The chain uses TRBV24-1 and TRBJ2-2; the D gene is possibly TRBD2 (5 bases). The CDR3 is 14 amino acids. Trimming shortened V by 5 bases and J by 4 bases, and 10 bases separated the two germline ends. The V gene's germline CDR1 is KGHDR and CDR2 SFDVKD. As DNA, the CDR3 is TGTGCCACCAGTGGTTACCGGGGCACCGGGGAGCTGTTTTTT. Protein sequence: CATSGYRGTGELFF.

The genes are TRBV12-3 or TRBV12-4 and TRBJ1-5; D is possibly TRBD1 (6 bases). V was trimmed by 10 bases and J by 5 bases, leaving 18 bases between them. The CDR3 consists of 14 residues. The CDR3, as DNA: TGTGCCACCCGTTCCGACAGGCCCTATCAGCCCCAGCATTTT. This codes for CATRSDRPYQPQHF.

This clonotype was counted ten times or more. The V call is TRBV20-1, the J call TRBJ2-1; 9 nucleotides align to TRBD2. Trimming took 2 bases from V and 3 from J; bases not matched to a gene: 11. The CDR3 contains 17 residues. Germline loops: CDR1 DFQATT, CDR2 SNEGSKA (reference sequence). The CDR3: CSARRPSASGDYNEQFF. The CDR3 DNA follows: TGCAGTGCTAGAAGACCCAGTGCTAGCGGGGACTACAATGAGCAGTTCTTC.